The entry that follows covers one TCR beta chain sequence. These data are taken from a study of cytomegalovirus exposure and HLA in healthy donors. The repertoire was sequenced with immunoSEQ multiplex PCR; TCRdb's copy has only in-frame clones and lacks some. This repertoire shows 100,000 or so clones, around 88% found once; its top ten account for around 3.9%. V shed 5 bases and J 1 base; nucleotides not matched to a gene: 4. The CDR3 runs to 17 residues. Germline V lookup: CDR1 ENHRY, CDR2 SYGVKD. The TCR was taken from a woman aged 25 to 39 in good health and CMV-seronegative. Sequencing was done on a sample of PBMCs. This rearrangement joins TRBV10-3 to TRBJ2-3, with 15 bases identical to TRBD2. For the CDR3, the DNA is TGTGCCATCAGTCGGACTAGCGGGGGGGCCGGCACAGATACGCAGTATTTT. Encoded protein: CAISRTSGGAGTDTQYF.